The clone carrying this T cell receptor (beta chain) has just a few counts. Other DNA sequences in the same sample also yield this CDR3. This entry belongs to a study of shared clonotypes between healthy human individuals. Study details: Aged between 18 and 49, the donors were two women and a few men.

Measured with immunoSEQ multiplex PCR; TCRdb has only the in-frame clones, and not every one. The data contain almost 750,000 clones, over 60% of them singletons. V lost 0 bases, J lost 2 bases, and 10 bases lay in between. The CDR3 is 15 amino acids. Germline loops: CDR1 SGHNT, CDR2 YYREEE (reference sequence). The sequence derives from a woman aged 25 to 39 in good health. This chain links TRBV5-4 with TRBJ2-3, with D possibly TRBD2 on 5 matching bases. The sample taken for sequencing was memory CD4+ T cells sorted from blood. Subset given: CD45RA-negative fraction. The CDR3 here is CASSLVLAVTDTQYF. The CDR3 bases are TGTGCCAGCAGCTTGGTCCTAGCAGTCACAGATACGCAGTATTTT.